The entry below describes one T cell receptor beta chain. No antigen is known for it. Looked up from germline, CDR1 is MDHEN and CDR2 is SYDVKM. CDR3 length: 15 amino acids. V lost 3 bases and J 5 bases, leaving 14 bases between the germline ends. The data stem from a study of T-cell reconstitution after alpha-beta-depleted transplantation in children. Unique molecular identifiers were incorporated when the TCRbeta library was constructed. MiXCR, run by TCRdb on the PCR reads, gives a single entry per CDR3 protein. The sample contains approximately 85,000 distinct CDR3 sequences, around 14% of which appear only once. Study-wide results and limits: By one year post-transplant, T-cell counts and diversity largely arose from T cells that were newly produced. From surviving recipient T cells and thymic progenitors came the high day-60 TCRbeta diversity observed in some patients. Reportedly, alpha-beta T cells present about two months post-transplant originated from several hundred expanded clones of graft origin.

This TCR came from a male patient between 2 and 15 years old who had a stem cell transplant for acute lymphoblastic leukemia, so the T cells may come from the graft donor. The sample here was PBMCs, mostly from graft donor cells, taken 180 days after TCRalphabeta/CD19-depleted stem cell transplant. V usage is TRBV28 and J usage is TRBJ2-1; the D call may be TRBD1 or TRBD2 (5 bases each). CDR3 protein: CASSFGVGHNNEQFF. CDR3 bases: TGTGCCAGCAGTTTCGGGGTGGGGCATAACAATGAGCAGTTCTTC.